This T cell receptor (beta chain) came from a study of beta chain features in type 1 diabetes. For the study at large: Across every sample, approximately 110,000,000 sorted cells were examined in total.

On this clone itself: Its target is unknown.

This CDR3 region has 13 residues. Germline loops: CDR1 SGHDT, CDR2 YYEEEE. After removal of 7 bases from V and 2 bases from J, the junction contained 4 bases not matched to a gene. Reverse transcription of all isolated RNA meant that expressed TCRB transcripts were sequenced. Assay: immunoSEQ multiplex PCR; the TCRdb copy retains only in-frame clones and omits some. Among hundreds of thousands of clones listed, roughly 13% were seen once. Donors underwent one heparinised blood draw, 90 to 150 mL on average. Markers CD45RO/CCR7/CD25/CD127/CD95/CD27 served to sort CD4+ naive, central memory, regulatory and stem cell-like memory cells. General observations from the study: Researchers reported that naive, central memory and Treg TCRB repertoires appeared more similar in patients than in healthy donors. TCRB CDR3 length was moderately but significantly reduced in all four CD4+ subsets of Type 1 diabetes patients.

The sample taken for sequencing was naive CD4+ T cells from blood. This chain uses TRBV5-6 with TRBJ1-2; TRBD1 aligns across 8 bases. The sequence derives from a man aged 18 to 30 with type 1 diabetes. The CDR3 coding sequence is TGTGCCAGCGGGGACAGGCGGAACTATGGCTACACCTTC. Its protein is CASGDRRNYGYTF.